What follows describes a single T cell receptor (beta chain). This sample stems from a study of T cell changes during pregnancy in multiple sclerosis. The J segment lost 0 bases and the V segment lost 4 bases, leaving 4 bases of the junction unmatched. Germline V gene data show CDR1 as SGHKS and CDR2 as YYEKEE (reference sequence). The CDR3 spans 18 residues. Profiled with immunoSEQ multiplex PCR; TCRdb holds only in-frame clones, not every one. The sample records about 73,000 clones, about nine tenths being singletons. The clonotype originates from a female donor in good health, enrolled as a control in a pregnancy study. The sample in question was peripheral blood, obtained after pregnancy. The V gene is TRBV5-5, the J gene TRBJ2-2, with 15 bases lining up with TRBD2. The CDR3 spells CASSTGLAGGPNTGELFF. The CDR3 DNA is TGTGCCAGCAGCACGGGACTAGCGGGGGGCCCGAACACCGGGGAGCTGTTTTTT.